The present TCR beta chain was sequenced within a study of blood T cell repertoires in COVID-19. Overall study: Both acute and convalescent COVID-19 samples were obtained from the United States, Italy and Spain.

CDR3 length: 15 residues. The J segment lost 10 bases and the V segment lost 5 bases, leaving 7 bases of the junction unmatched. Per germline, CDR1 SGHAT and CDR2 FQNNGV. Study processing details: Amplification of reference gene primers was used by the study to estimate nucleated cell counts. Profiling relied on immunoSEQ multiplex PCR, and the TCRdb table lists in-frame clones only, not all of them. For V, J and clone size, that table is used; D and trimming come from the DNA. The sample lists 180,000 or so clones; roughly three quarters were seen once. Patients in Seattle were enrolled during active infection, then followed longitudinally.

The sample consisted of peripheral blood. This clonotype was obtained from a woman of 80 years or more with COVID-19, enrolled during active disease. This chain joins TRBV11-2 and TRBJ2-1; TRBD2 agrees at 14 bases. As DNA, the CDR3 is TGTGCCAGCAGCATAGGGACTAGCGGGGGAGCCGAGCAGTTCTTC. Amino acids: CASSIGTSGGAEQFF.